A selection of T cell receptor beta chains follows, all from one sample in a study of T cell responses to AZD1222 COVID-19 vaccine. The protocol was immunoSEQ multiplex PCR, while the TCRdb copy is restricted to in-frame clones and leaves out a portion. The repertoire holds 65,000 to 85,000 clones, with 80% to 90% as singletons. The sample in question was peripheral blood, obtained 28 days after the second AZD1222 dose. The receptors here all came from an adult who received the AZD1222 COVID-19 vaccine. CDR3s include the opening cysteine and the closing phenylalanine or tryptophan. A D gene is named only where the DNA matches it firmly. A clone size is listed for some rows: how often the clone was seen (once, few, many), or a class if it is expanded.

j_gene | d_gene | v_gene | abundance | CDR3nt | CDR3aa
TRBJ1-2 | - | TRBV24-1 | once | TGTGCCACCAGTGCAAGGGGCTATGGCTACACCTTC | CATSARGYGYTF
TRBJ2-3 | - | TRBV21-1 | - | TGTGCCAGCAGCAAAAAACATCAGGTGTTAGCGGGGGGGACCAGCACAGATACGCAGTATTTT | CASSKKHQVLAGGTSTDTQYF
TRBJ2-3 | - | TRBV5-4 | - | TGTGCCAGCAGCTTGGATAGCACAGATACGCAGTATTTT | CASSLDSTDTQYF
TRBJ1-6 | TRBD1 | TRBV25-1 | - | TGTGCCAGCAGTGGGACAGGGCGGGATTCACCCCTCCACTTT | CASSGTGRDSPLHF
TRBJ2-2 | - | TRBV28 | few | TGTGCCGCATCGGGCTTAACCGGGGAGCTGTTTTTT | CAASGLTGELFF
TRBJ2-7 | TRBD1 | TRBV5-4 | - | TGTGCCAGCAGCTTTCTGGGACAGATCCACGAGCAGTACTTC | CASSFLGQIHEQYF
TRBJ2-6 | - | TRBV30 | - | TGTGCCTGGAGTGTACGACAGCTCTTCAGCGGGGCCAACGTCCTGACTTTC | CAWSVRQLFSGANVLTF
TRBJ1-1 | TRBD1 | TRBV3-1/TRBV3-2 | - | TGTGCCAGCAGCCTTACAGGGGTTTCCACTGAAGCTTTCTTT | CASSLTGVSTEAFF
TRBJ2-2 | - | TRBV15 | - | TGTGCCACCAGCAGAGATCGGGGGAAACTGTTTTTT | CATSRDRGKLFF
TRBJ2-1 | TRBD2 | TRBV3-1/TRBV3-2 | once | TGTGCCAGCAGCCAGAGACCGGGACTAGCGGTTTACAATGAGCAGTTCTTC | CASSQRPGLAVYNEQFF
TRBJ2-1 | - | TRBV7-9 | - | TGTGCCAGCAGCCCGAAATGGGCCTCCTACAATGAGCAGTTCTTC | CASSPKWASYNEQFF
TRBJ2-2 | - | TRBV7-8 | - | TGTGCCAGCAGCAAAAGCGTGGGGGGGCGGAACACCGGGGAGCTGTTTTTT | CASSKSVGGRNTGELFF
TRBJ1-4 | - | TRBV19 | - | TGTGCCAGTAGCCCCTCGGGGGGTTATGAAAAACTGTTTTTT | CASSPSGGYEKLFF
TRBJ1-4 | TRBD1 | TRBV28 | few | TGTGCCAGCAGTTTAGTAGGGACAGCAACTAATGAAAAACTGTTTTTT | CASSLVGTATNEKLFF
TRBJ2-7 | - | TRBV15 | - | TGTGCCACCAGCAGAGATCTCGGGTACGAGCAGTACTTC | CATSRDLGYEQYF
TRBJ2-3 | TRBD1 | TRBV5-1 | - | TGCGCCAGCAGCCTCCGACAGGGTCAAACCCCCCGGACGCAGTATTTT | CASSLRQGQTPRTQYF
TRBJ1-5 | TRBD1 | TRBV2 | - | TGTGCCAGCAGTGGGGACAGTTATCAGCCCCAGCATTTT | CASSGDSYQPQHF
TRBJ2-3 | TRBD2 | TRBV5-1 | once | TGCGCCAGCAGAACTAGCGGCAACACAGATACGCAGTATTTT | CASRTSGNTDTQYF
TRBJ2-1 | TRBD2 | TRBV27 | - | TGTGCCAGCAGTTTATCGTTCCCGGGACTAGCGTTGAATGAGCAGTTCTTC | CASSLSFPGLALNEQFF
TRBJ1-1 | - | TRBV19 | - | TGTGCCAGTAGTAGAGTAGACACTGAAGCTTTCTTT | CASSRVDTEAFF
TRBJ2-3 | - | TRBV4-1 | once | TGCGCCAGCAGCCAAGGGGGCTGGACAGATACGCAGTATTTT | CASSQGGWTDTQYF
TRBJ1-2 | - | TRBV30 | - | TGTGCCTGGAGTGACGATCGGAACTATGGCTACACCTTC | CAWSDDRNYGYTF
TRBJ2-1 | - | TRBV6-6 | - | TGTGCCAGCAGTTACTCGAGACTGGGTGAGCAGTTCTTC | CASSYSRLGEQFF
TRBJ1-2 | TRBD1 | TRBV6-5 | once | TGTGCCAGCAGTTTGGTACAGGGGGCAGATGGCTACACCTTC | CASSLVQGADGYTF
TRBJ1-1 | TRBD1 | TRBV3-1/TRBV3-2 | - | TGTGCCAGCAGCTCCCTTCCCAGCGCAGGGGGATTGATGAACACTGAAGCTTTCTTT | CASSSLPSAGGLMNTEAFF
TRBJ2-5 | - | TRBV29-1 | - | TGCAGCGTAATACAGGTTCAAGAGACCCAGTACTTC | CSVIQVQETQYF
TRBJ1-5 | - | TRBV24-1 | - | TGTGCCACCAAGCCGATGATCAGGGTGTATCAGCCCCAGCATTTT | CATKPMIRVYQPQHF
TRBJ1-6 | - | TRBV28 | - | TGTGCCAGCAGTCTCAGGGGCAATTCACCCCTCCACTTT | CASSLRGNSPLHF
TRBJ1-2 | - | TRBV19 | - | TGTGCCAGTAGAGTCGACAGTGATGGCTACACCTTC | CASRVDSDGYTF
TRBJ1-6 | - | TRBV28 | - | TGTGCCAGCAGTCCCCCTCCAGGGAGTAATTCACCCCTCCACTTT | CASSPPPGSNSPLHF
TRBJ1-5 | - | TRBV19 | once | TGTGCCAGTAGTATTGGGGCAGGGGTCAATCAGCCCCAGCATTTT | CASSIGAGVNQPQHF
TRBJ1-4 | - | TRBV25-1 | - | TGTGCCAGCAGTGCAACAGGGAACGGACTGTTTTTT | CASSATGNGLFF
TRBJ2-7 | - | TRBV4-2 | - | TGTGCCAGCAGCCATGGGGCGGGGGCGGGAGACGAGCAGTACTTC | CASSHGAGAGDEQYF
TRBJ2-3 | - | TRBV4-2 | - | TGTGCCAGCAGCCAAGTGGAGCTGGGAACAGATACGCAGTATTTT | CASSQVELGTDTQYF
TRBJ1-4 | - | TRBV28 | - | TGTGCCAGCAGTTTAGCCTTCCGCGCAACTAATGAAAAACTGTTTTTT | CASSLAFRATNEKLFF
TRBJ1-2 | - | TRBV5-6 | - | TGTGCCAGCAGCTTGGCAGATAACTATGGCTACACCTTC | CASSLADNYGYTF
TRBJ1-5 | - | TRBV4-2 | - | TGTGCCAGCAGCCAAGAAGTCAGCAATCAGCCCCAGCATTTT | CASSQEVSNQPQHF
TRBJ1-2 | TRBD1 | TRBV5-5 | - | TGTGCCAGCAGTCGAACGGGGACAGGATCGTTCTATGGCTACACCTTC | CASSRTGTGSFYGYTF
TRBJ2-2 | - | TRBV7-3 | - | TGTGCCAGCAGCTTGACAGTTGTCACTAACACCGGGGAGCTGTTTTTT | CASSLTVVTNTGELFF
TRBJ2-3 | - | TRBV7-3 | - | TGTGCCAGCAGCCCTTTCGGCGGCACAGTACAGTATTTT | CASSPFGGTVQYF
TRBJ1-1 | - | TRBV4-1 | - | TGCGCCAGCAGCCGTGAAATGAACACTGAAGCTTTCTTT | CASSREMNTEAFF
TRBJ1-2 | - | TRBV5-1 | - | TGCGCCAGCAGCTTGGCCGCCGGGTATGGCTACACCTTC | CASSLAAGYGYTF
TRBJ1-3 | - | TRBV7-3 | - | TGTGCCAGCAGCTTGGATTCTGGAAACACCATATATTTT | CASSLDSGNTIYF
TRBJ2-4 | TRBD1 | TRBV13 | - | TGTGCCAGCAGCTTAGACAGGGGGCGCAGAAAATCGAACATTCAGTACTTC | CASSLDRGRRKSNIQYF
TRBJ2-7 | - | TRBV28 | - | TGTGCCAGCAGTCTTCTCCCGCCGGCGGGACGCTACGAGCAGTACTTC | CASSLLPPAGRYEQYF
TRBJ2-7 | - | TRBV28 | once | TGTGCCAGCAGTCCCCCCGGGGATCCCCCGGACTTC | CASSPPGDPPDF
TRBJ1-6 | - | TRBV28 | - | TGTGCCACGTCCCCGGAGAGCTCCTATAATTCACCCCTCCACTTT | CATSPESSYNSPLHF
TRBJ1-5 | TRBD1 | TRBV27 | - | TGTGCCAGCAGCTCGACAGGGGGGTATCAGCCCCAGCATTTT | CASSSTGGYQPQHF
TRBJ2-1 | - | TRBV7-9 | - | TGTGCCAGCAGCCGCACCGGGACGCACCCTTTCTTC | CASSRTGTHPFF
TRBJ1-5 | - | TRBV6-5 | - | TGTGCCAGCAGCTGGGCCTCCACCGATCAGCCCCAGCATTTT | CASSWASTDQPQHF
TRBJ1-2 | - | TRBV2 | once | TGTGCCAGCAGCCCAAGGCTTCAGGGCTATGGCTACACCTTC | CASSPRLQGYGYTF